One sample yielded the 5 T cell receptor beta chains listed below, sequenced in a study of shared clonotypes between healthy human individuals (dated by TCRdb to the early 2020s). The library was built by means of the immunoSEQ multiplex PCR assay. Here the immuneACCESS table is served through TCRdb, limited to in-frame sequences with V and J called. Missing clones are a known gap in these copies; in checked studies unresolved V genes cover under half, and the rest lacks a known reason. In all, the sample holds about 2.5 million clones, and 85% to 95% of those were seen once. The ten most abundant clones make up roughly 0.34% of the sample. Specimen: naive CD4+ T cells from PBMCs. What this sample's cell subset or site label stands for: CD45RA+ positively selected. Source of these receptors: a man aged 18 to 30 in good health. Some clones in this sample may be carry-over from other donors' samples.

The count of this clone is one. The genes are TRBV5-1 and TRBJ1-1, with D unresolved. Trimming pared 4 bases from V and 0 bases from J, leaving 13 bases between. The CDR3 has 15 amino acids. Germline V CDR1 and CDR2: SGHRS, YFSETQ. The CDR3 sequence: CASSQYRDLNTEAFF. The CDR3 bases are TGCGCCAGCAGCCAATACAGAGATCTGAACACTGAAGCTTTCTTT. Full variable domain (remainder filled in from reference TRBV5-1 and TRBJ1-1): KAGVTQTPRYLIKTRGQQVTLSCSPISGHRSVSWYQQTPGQGLQFLFEYFSETQRNKGNFPGRFSGRQFSNSRSEMNVSTLELGDSALYLCASSQYRDLNTEAFFGQGTRLTVV.

The chain uses TRBV6-5 and TRBJ2-6; TRBD1 is a possible D gene (5 bases). Trimming left V 6 bases short and J 4 bases short, with 13 bases between. Germline CDR1 reads MNHEY; CDR2 reads SVGAGI. The CDR3 is 15 amino acids. The CDR3 nucleotides are TGTGCCAGCAGCCGCAGGGTTACCGGGGCCAACGTCCTGACTTTC. This translates into CASSRRVTGANVLTF.

The rearrangement uses TRBV5-1 and TRBJ2-3; D ambiguous. CDR1 SGHRS and CDR2 YFSETQ come from the germline V gene. The CDR3 loop spans 13 amino acids. Deletions cut 7 bases from V and 0 bases from J, with 9 bases between. CDR3 bases: TGCGCCAGCCGCCTCGGTAGCACAGATACGCAGTATTTT. Its translation: CASRLGSTDTQYF.

The chain couples TRBV28 to TRBJ2-3, with 10 bases that match TRBD1. J gave up 3 bases and V 5 bases, and 5 bases lay outside the gene matches. CDR3 size: 15 residues. The germline gives CDR1 MDHEN, CDR2 SYDVKM. The CDR3 DNA reads TGTGCCAGCAGTGTCAGACAGGGGGCGACAGATACGCAGTATTTT. This sequence encodes CASSVRQGATDTQYF. The variable domain in full, with the rest retrieved from reference TRBV28 and TRBJ2-3, is DVKVTQSSRYLVKRTGEKVFLECVQDMDHENMFWYRQDPGLGLRLIYFSYDVKMKEKGDIPEGYSVSREKKERFSLILESASTNQTSMYLCASSVRQGATDTQYFGPGTRLTVL.

The CDR3 DNA follows: TGTGCCAGCAGCCGGACAGGGGGCGGTCAGCCCCAGCATTTT. Its translation is CASSRTGGGQPQHF. This chain connects TRBV7-8 to TRBJ1-5, with TRBD1 matching over 11 bases. Germline assignment: CDR1 SGHVS and CDR2 FQNEAQ. The CDR3 loop spans 14 amino acids. The J segment lost 6 bases and the V segment lost 5 bases, leaving 3 bases of the junction unmatched.